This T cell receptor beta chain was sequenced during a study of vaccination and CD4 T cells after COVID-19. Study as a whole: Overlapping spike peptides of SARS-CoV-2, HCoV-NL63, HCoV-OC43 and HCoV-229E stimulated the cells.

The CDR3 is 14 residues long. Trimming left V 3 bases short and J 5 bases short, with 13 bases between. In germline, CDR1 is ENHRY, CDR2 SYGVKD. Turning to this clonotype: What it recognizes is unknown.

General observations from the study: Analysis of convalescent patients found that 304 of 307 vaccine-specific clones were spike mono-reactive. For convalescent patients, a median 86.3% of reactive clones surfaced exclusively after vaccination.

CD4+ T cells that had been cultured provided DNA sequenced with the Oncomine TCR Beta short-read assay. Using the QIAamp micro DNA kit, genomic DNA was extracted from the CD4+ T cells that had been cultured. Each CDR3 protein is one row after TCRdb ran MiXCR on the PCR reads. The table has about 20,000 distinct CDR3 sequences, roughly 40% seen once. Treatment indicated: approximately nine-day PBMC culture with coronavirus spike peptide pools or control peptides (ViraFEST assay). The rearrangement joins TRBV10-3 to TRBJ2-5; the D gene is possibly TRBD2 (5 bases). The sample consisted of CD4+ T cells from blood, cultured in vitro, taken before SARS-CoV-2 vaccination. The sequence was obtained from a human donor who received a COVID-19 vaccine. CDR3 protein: CAISEGLSQETQYF. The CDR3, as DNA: TGTGCCATCAGTGAAGGACTCAGCCAGGAGACCCAGTACTTC.